This T cell receptor beta chain stems from a study of regulatory T cells in long-lasting Graves disease. Arm-PCR of CDR3 regions and iRepertoire HTBI primers were the basis on which TCR beta libraries were built. Per the original methods: Among the samples, 60 or so TRBV and approximately 13 TRBJ segments were identified. TCRdb passed the multiplex PCR reads through MiXCR, listing each CDR3 protein once. For this entry, the V and J calls and clone size follow TCRdb and not the study's own pipeline. The repertoire includes about 430,000 distinct CDR3 sequences, roughly 23% of them detected once, and 14% sits in the top ten. The sample's time point: persistent/refractory GD, antithyroid drugs over 5 years with positive TRAb. The TCR library was prepared using RNA isolated from PBMCs. CDR3 length: 12 amino acids. V was pared by 1 base and J by 2 bases, with 6 bases between. Germline V lookup: CDR1 DFQATT, CDR2 SNEGSKA (reference sequence).

The chain links TRBV20-1 to TRBJ2-7; D ambiguous. The sample in question was peripheral blood mononuclear cells (PBMCs), obtained when the disease was refractory, from a patient treated with antithyroid drugs. The clonotype was recovered from a female donor with Graves disease. CDR3 DNA: TGCAGTGCTAGAGTGCAGGCCTACGAGCAGTACTTC. It translates to CSARVQAYEQYF.